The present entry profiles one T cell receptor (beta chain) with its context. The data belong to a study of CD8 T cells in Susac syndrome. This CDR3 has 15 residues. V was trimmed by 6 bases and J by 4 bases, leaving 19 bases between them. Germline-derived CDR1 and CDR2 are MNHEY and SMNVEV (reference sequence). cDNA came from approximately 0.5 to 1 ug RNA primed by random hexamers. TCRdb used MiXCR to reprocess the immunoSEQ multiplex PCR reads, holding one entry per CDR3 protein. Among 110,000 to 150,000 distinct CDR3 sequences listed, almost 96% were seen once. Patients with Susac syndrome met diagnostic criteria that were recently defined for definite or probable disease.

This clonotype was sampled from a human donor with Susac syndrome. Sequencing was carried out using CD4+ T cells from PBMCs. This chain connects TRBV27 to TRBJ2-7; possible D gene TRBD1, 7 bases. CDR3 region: CASRDQGVGGYEQYF. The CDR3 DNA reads TGTGCCAGCAGGGACCAGGGGGTCGGGGGTTACGAGCAGTACTTC.